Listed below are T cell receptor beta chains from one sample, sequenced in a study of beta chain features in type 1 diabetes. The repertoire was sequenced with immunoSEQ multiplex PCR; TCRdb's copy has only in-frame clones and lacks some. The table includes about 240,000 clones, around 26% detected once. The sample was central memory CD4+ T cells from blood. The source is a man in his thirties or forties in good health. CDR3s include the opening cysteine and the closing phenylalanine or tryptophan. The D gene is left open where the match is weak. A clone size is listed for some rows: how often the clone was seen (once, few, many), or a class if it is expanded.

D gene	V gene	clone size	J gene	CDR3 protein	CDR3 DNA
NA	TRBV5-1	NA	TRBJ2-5	CASSLVGGQETQYF	TGCGCCAGCAGCTTGGTCGGCGGCCAAGAGACCCAGTACTTC
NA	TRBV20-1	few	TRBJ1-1	CSCRANTEAFF	TGCAGTTGTAGGGCGAACACTGAAGCTTTCTTT
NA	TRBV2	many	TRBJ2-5	CASKEATQYF	TGTGCCAGCAAGGAGGCGACCCAGTACTTC
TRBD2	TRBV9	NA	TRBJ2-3	CASSISGGLTDTQYF	TGTGCCAGCAGCATTAGCGGGGGGCTCACAGATACGCAGTATTTT
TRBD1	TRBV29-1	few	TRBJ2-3	CSASTGWGTDTQYF	TGCAGCGCCTCGACAGGGTGGGGCACAGATACGCAGTATTTT
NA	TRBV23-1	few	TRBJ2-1	CASSHVGTGYNEQFF	TGCGCCAGCAGTCACGTCGGGACGGGCTACAATGAGCAGTTCTTC
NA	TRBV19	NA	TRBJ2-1	CASSIGRYNEQFF	TGTGCCAGTAGTATAGGCCGCTACAATGAGCAGTTCTTC
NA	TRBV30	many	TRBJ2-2	CAWGTGLDTGELFF	TGTGCCTGGGGCACAGGGCTGGACACCGGGGAGCTGTTTTTT
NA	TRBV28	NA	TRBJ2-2	CASSPRTVNTGELFF	TGTGCCAGCAGCCCCCGGACAGTGAACACCGGGGAGCTGTTTTTT
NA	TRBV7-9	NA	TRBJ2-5	CASARGETQYF	TGTGCCAGCGCCAGGGGAGAGACCCAGTACTTC
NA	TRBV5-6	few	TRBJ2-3	CASSLLGSTTSTDTQYF	TGTGCCAGCAGCTTGTTGGGGAGTACTACTAGCACAGATACGCAGTATTTT
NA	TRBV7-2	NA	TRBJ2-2	CASREGTPNTGELFF	TGTGCCAGCAGAGAGGGGACGCCGAACACCGGGGAGCTGTTTTTT
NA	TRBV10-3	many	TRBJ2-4	CAISEDSELAKNIQYF	TGTGCCATCAGTGAGGACAGTGAGCTAGCCAAAAACATTCAGTACTTC
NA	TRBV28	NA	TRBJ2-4	CASSPRQSIQYF	TGTGCCAGCAGCCCCAGACAGAGCATTCAGTACTTC
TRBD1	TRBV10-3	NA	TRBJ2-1	CAISVAETGSPDEQFF	TGTGCCATCAGTGTCGCAGAGACAGGGTCCCCCGATGAGCAGTTCTTC
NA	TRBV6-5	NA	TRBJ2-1	CASSPRLTSYNEQFF	TGTGCCAGCAGTCCACGCCTTACGTCCTACAATGAGCAGTTCTTC
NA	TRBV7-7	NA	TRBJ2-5	CASSLRVDKTQYF	TGTGCCAGCAGCTTACGAGTAGACAAGACCCAGTACTTC
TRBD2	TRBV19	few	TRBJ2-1	CASSSGNSYNEQFF	TGTGCCAGTTCTAGCGGGAACTCTTACAATGAGCAGTTCTTC
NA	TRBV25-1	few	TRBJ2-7	CASSKTATYEQYF	TGTGCCAGCAGCAAGACAGCCACCTACGAGCAGTACTTC
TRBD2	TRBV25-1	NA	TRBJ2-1	CASSGLADNEQFF	TGTGCCAGCAGTGGACTAGCGGACAATGAGCAGTTCTTC
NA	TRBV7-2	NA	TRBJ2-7	CASSPGGTVNYEQYF	TGTGCCAGCAGCCCGGGGGGGACAGTGAACTACGAGCAGTACTTC
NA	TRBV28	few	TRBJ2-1	CASSAGTSEQFF	TGTGCCAGCAGCGCCGGGACGAGTGAGCAGTTCTTC
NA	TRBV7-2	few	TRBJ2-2	CASSSRPGSAPIGELFF	TGTGCCAGCAGCTCTCGACCGGGCTCCGCGCCGATCGGGGAGCTGTTTTTT
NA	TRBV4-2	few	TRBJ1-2	CASSQTPPIEGGYTF	TGTGCCAGCAGCCAAACTCCGCCGATCGAGGGAGGCTACACCTTC
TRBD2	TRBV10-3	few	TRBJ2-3	CAIRPGLAGGPDTQYF	TGTGCCATCAGACCGGGACTAGCGGGAGGCCCAGATACGCAGTATTTT
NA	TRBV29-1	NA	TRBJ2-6	CSVDQSSGANVLTF	TGCAGCGTTGACCAAAGCTCTGGGGCCAACGTCCTGACTTTC
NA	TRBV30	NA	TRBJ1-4	CAWSKIGTPGEKLFF	TGTGCCTGGAGCAAAATCGGGACACCTGGTGAAAAACTGTTTTTT
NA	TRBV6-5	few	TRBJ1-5	CASTLGGGQPQHF	TGTGCCAGCACCCTAGGAGGTGGTCAGCCCCAGCATTTT
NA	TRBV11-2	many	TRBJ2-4	CASSRDREDIQYF	TGTGCCAGCAGCCGCGACAGGGAGGACATTCAGTACTTC
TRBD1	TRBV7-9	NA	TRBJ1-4	CASSLDRGREEKLFF	TGTGCCAGCAGCCTGGACAGGGGGCGCGAAGAAAAACTGTTTTTT
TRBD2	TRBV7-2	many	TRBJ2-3	CASSQWTSGTDTQYF	TGTGCCAGCAGCCAATGGACTAGCGGGACAGATACGCAGTATTTT
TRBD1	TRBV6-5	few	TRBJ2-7	CASRTGLGEQYF	TGTGCCAGCCGGACAGGGTTGGGCGAGCAGTACTTC
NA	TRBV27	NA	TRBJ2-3	CASSLYGTDTQYF	TGTGCCAGCAGTTTATACGGCACAGATACGCAGTATTTT
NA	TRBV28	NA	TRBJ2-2	CAYRIGLSGELFF	TGTGCCTATAGAATAGGCCTTTCCGGGGAGCTGTTTTTT
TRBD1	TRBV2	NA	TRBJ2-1	CASSGNRGRGNEQFF	TGTGCCAGCAGTGGAAACAGGGGGAGAGGCAATGAGCAGTTCTTC
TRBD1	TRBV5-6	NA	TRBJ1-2	CASSRQGPGYTF	TGTGCCAGCAGCAGACAGGGGCCTGGCTACACCTTC
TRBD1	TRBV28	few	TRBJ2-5	CASSPTGAWETQYF	TGTGCCAGCAGTCCGACAGGGGCGTGGGAGACCCAGTACTTC
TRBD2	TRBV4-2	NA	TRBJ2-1	CASSQDQASGDEQFF	TGTGCCAGCAGCCAAGATCAGGCTAGCGGCGATGAGCAGTTCTTC